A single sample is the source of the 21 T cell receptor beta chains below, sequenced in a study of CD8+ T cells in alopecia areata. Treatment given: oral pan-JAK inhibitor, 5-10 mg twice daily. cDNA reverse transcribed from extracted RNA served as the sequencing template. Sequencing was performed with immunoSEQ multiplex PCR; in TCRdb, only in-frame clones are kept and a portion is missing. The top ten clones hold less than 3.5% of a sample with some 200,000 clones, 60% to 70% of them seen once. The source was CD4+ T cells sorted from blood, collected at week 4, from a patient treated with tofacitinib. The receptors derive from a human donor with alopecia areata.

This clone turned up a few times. The CDR3: CASSELEGEKLFF. The CDR3, as DNA: TGTGCCAGCAGTGAACTTGAGGGTGAAAAACTGTTTTTT. The chain couples TRBV6-1 to TRBJ1-4; no clear D gene. The germline gives CDR1 MNHNS, CDR2 SASEGT. The CDR3 is 13 amino acids. Trimming left V 2 bases short and J 7 bases short, with 8 bases between.

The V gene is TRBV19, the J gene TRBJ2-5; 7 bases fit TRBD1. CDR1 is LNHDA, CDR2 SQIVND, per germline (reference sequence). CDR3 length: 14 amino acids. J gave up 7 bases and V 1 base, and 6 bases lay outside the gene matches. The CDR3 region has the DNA TGTGCCAGTAGTATAGCTGACAGGGACGCGACCCAGTACTTC. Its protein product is CASSIADRDATQYF. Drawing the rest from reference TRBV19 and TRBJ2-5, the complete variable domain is DGGITQSPKYLFRKEGQNVTLSCEQNLNHDAMYWYRQDPGQGLRLIYYSQIVNDFQKGDIAEGYSVSREKKESFPLTVTSAQKNPTAFYLCASSIADRDATQYFGPGTRLLVL.

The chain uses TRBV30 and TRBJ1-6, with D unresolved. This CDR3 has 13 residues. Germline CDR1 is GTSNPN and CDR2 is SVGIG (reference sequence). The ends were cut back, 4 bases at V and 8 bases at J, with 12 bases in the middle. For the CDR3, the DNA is TGTGCCTGGACCGAAGGGAGGTATTCACCCCTCCACTTT. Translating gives CAWTEGRYSPLHF.

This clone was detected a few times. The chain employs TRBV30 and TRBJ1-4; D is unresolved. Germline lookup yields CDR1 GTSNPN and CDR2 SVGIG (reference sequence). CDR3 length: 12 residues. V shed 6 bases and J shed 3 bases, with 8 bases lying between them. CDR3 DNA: TGTGCCTGCACGGAGCCTAATGAAAAACTGTTTTTT. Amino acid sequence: CACTEPNEKLFF.

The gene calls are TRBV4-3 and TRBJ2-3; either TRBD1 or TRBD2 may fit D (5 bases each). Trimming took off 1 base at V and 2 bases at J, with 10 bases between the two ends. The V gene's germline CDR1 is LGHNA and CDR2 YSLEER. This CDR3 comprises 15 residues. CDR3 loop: CASSQGRGSTDTQYF. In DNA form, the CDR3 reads TGCGCCAGCAGCCAAGGTCGGGGCTCCACAGATACGCAGTATTTT.

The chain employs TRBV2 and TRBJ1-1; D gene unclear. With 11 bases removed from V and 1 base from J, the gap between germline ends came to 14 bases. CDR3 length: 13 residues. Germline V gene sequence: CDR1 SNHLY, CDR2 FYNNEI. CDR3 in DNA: TGTGCCGGAGGGAAGTTGGGGAACACTGAAGCTTTCTTT. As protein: CAGGKLGNTEAFF.

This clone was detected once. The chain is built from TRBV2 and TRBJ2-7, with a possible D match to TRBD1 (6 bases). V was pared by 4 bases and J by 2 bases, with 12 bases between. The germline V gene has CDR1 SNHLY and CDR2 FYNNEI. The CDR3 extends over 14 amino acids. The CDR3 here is CASSGGRGAYEQYF. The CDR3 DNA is TGTGCCAGCAGTGGGGGCAGGGGCGCCTACGAGCAGTACTTC.

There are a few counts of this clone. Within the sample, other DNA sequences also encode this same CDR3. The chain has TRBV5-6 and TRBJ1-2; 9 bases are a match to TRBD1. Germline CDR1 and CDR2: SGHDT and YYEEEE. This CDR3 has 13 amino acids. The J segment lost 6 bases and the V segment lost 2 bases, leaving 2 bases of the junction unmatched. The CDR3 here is CASSLRQGDGYTF. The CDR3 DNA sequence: TGTGCCAGCAGCTTACGACAGGGGGATGGCTACACCTTC.

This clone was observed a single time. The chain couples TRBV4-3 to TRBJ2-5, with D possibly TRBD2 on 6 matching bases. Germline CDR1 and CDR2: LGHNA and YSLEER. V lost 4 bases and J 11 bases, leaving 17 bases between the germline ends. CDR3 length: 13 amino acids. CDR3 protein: CASSLTGVGEQYF. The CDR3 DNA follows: TGCGCCAGCAGCCTGACGGGGGTAGGGGAGCAGTACTTC.

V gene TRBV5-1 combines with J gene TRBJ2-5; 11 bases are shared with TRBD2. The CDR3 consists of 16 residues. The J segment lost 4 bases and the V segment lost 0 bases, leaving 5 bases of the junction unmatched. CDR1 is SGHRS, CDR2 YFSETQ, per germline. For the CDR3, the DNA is TGCGCCAGCAGCTTGGGACTAGCGGGGACATCAGAGACCCAGTACTTC. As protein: CASSLGLAGTSETQYF.

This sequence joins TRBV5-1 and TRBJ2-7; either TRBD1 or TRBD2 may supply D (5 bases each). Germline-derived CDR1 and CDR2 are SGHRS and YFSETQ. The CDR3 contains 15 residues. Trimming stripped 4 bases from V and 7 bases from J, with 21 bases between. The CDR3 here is CASSPRVLSGGEQYF. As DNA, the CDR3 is TGCGCCAGCAGCCCCAGGGTCCTCTCTGGGGGAGAGCAGTACTTC.

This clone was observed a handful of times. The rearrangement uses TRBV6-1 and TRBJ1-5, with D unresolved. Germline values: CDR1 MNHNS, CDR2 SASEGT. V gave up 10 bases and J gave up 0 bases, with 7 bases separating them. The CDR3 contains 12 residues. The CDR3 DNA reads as TGTGCCATCCCGAATAGCAATCAGCCCCAGCATTTT. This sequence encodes CAIPNSNQPQHF.

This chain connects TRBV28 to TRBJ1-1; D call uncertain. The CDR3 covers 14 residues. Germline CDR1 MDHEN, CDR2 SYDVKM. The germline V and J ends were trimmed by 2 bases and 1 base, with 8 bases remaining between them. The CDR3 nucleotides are TGTGCCAGCAGTTTAAGGGCCAGGAACACTGAAGCTTTCTTT. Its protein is CASSLRARNTEAFF.

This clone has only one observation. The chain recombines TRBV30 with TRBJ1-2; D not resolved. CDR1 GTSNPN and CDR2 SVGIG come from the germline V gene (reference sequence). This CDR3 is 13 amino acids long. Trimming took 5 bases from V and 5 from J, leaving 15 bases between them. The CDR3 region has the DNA TGTGCCTGGTGTCTCCCTAGTGGGTATGGCTACACCTTC. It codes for CAWCLPSGYGYTF.

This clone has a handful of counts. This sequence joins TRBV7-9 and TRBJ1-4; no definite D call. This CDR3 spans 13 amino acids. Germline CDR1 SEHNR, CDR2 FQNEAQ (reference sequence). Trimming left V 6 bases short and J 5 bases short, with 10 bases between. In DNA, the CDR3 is TGTGCCAGCAGTGGTCAGCCGAATGAAAAACTGTTTTTT. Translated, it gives CASSGQPNEKLFF. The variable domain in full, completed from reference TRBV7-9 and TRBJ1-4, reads DTGVSQNPRHKITKRGQNVTFRCDPISEHNRLYWYRQTLGQGPEFLTYFQNEAQLEKSRLLSDRFSAERPKGSFSTLEIQRTEQGDSAMYLCASSGQPNEKLFFGSGTQLSVL.

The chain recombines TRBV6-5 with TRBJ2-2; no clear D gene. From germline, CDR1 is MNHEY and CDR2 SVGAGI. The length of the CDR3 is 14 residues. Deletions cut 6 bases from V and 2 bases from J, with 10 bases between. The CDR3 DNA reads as TGTGCCAGCAGAGTTTCCACTAACACCGGGGAGCTGTTTTTT. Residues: CASRVSTNTGELFF.

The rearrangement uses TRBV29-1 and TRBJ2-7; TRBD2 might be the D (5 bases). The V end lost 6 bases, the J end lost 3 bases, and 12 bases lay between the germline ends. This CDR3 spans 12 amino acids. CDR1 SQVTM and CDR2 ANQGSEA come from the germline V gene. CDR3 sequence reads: CSVNPRGYEQYF. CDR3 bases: TGCAGCGTCAACCCCCGGGGCTACGAGCAGTACTTC.

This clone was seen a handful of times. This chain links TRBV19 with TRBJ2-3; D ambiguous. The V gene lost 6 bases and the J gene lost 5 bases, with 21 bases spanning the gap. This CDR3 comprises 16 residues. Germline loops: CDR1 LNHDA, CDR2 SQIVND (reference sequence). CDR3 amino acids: CASRDPWAVGKDTQYF. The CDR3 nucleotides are TGTGCCAGTAGGGACCCTTGGGCGGTGGGCAAAGATACGCAGTATTTT.

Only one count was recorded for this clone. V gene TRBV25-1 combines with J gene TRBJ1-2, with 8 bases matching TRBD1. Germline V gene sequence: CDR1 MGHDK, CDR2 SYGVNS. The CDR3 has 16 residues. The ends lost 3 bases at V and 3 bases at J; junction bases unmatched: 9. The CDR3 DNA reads TGTGCCAGCAGTGAGCCCGGGACAGGCGGACACTATGGCTACACCTTC. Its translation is CASSEPGTGGHYGYTF.

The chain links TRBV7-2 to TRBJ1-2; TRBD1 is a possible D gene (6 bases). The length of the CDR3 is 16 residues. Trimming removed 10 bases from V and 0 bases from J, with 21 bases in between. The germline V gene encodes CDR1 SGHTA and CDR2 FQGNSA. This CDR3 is CATTKIGGPANYGYTF. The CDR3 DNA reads TGTGCCACCACTAAGATCGGGGGCCCAGCTAACTATGGCTACACCTTC.

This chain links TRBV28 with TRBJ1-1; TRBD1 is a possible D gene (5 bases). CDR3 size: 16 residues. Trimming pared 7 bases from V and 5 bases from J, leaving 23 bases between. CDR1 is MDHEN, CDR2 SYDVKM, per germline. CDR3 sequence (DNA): TGTGCCAGCATCCAACACAGGCCTCGGGTAATTACTGAAGCTTTCTTT. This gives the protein CASIQHRPRVITEAFF.